Following are 21 T cell receptor beta chains from one sample sequenced in a study of shared clonotypes between healthy human individuals. Produced via immunoSEQ multiplex PCR; TCRdb's table is partial and in-frame only. The table shows hundreds of thousands of clones, with around three quarters occurring only once. The sequenced material came from memory CD4+ T cells sorted from blood. Subset meaning: CD45RA-negative fraction. These receptors all stem from a woman younger than 45 in good health.

The chain links TRBV5-4 to TRBJ1-5; D gene uncertain. The germline V gene has CDR1 SGHNT and CDR2 YYREEE (reference sequence). Trimming took 4 bases from V and 1 from J, leaving 6 bases between them. The CDR3 sequence is 13 residues long. CDR3 in DNA: TGTGCCAGCAGCCAAGACAGCAATCAGCCCCAGCATTTT. Translation gives CASSQDSNQPQHF.

This chain links TRBV7-2 with TRBJ1-5; a possible D gene is TRBD1 (5 bases). The length of the CDR3 is 15 residues. V lost 5 bases and J lost 0, with 11 bases in between. Germline V gene data show CDR1 as SGHTA and CDR2 as FQGNSA. The CDR3 DNA is TGTGCCAGCAGCGCAGACAGTCTTAGCAATCAGCCCCAGCATTTT. It yields the protein CASSADSLSNQPQHF.

Only one count was recorded for this clone. This rearrangement joins TRBV5-1 to TRBJ1-1; 9 bases agree with TRBD1. Germline V gene data show CDR1 as SGHRS and CDR2 as YFSETQ. The length of the CDR3 is 14 residues. V gave up 0 bases and J gave up 10 bases; unmatched junction bases: 7. The CDR3 DNA sequence: TGCGCCAGCAGCTTGGGCGGACAGGGGATGAGAGCTTTCTTT. Its protein is CASSLGGQGMRAFF.

This clone came up once. V is TRBV28 and J is TRBJ2-3, with D maybe TRBD2 (5 bases). The ends were cut back, 5 bases at V and 2 bases at J, with 11 bases in the middle. This CDR3 is built from 14 residues. Germline values: CDR1 MDHEN, CDR2 SYDVKM. The CDR3 sequence is CASSQAETTDTQYF. The CDR3, as DNA: TGTGCCAGCAGTCAAGCGGAGACCACAGATACGCAGTATTTT.

This chain uses TRBV25-1 with TRBJ2-3; 7 positions agree with TRBD2. The CDR3 sequence is 14 residues long. The V gene's germline CDR1 is MGHDK and CDR2 SYGVNS. V shed 7 bases, J shed 3 bases, and the junction held 7 bases outside the gene matches. DNA for the CDR3: TGTGCCAGCACCGGAACACTAGCGACAGATACGCAGTATTTT. It codes for CASTGTLATDTQYF. Full variable domain (rest looked up from reference TRBV25-1 and TRBJ2-3): EADIYQTPRYLVIGTGKKITLECSQTMGHDKMYWYQQDPGMELHLIHYSYGVNSTEKGDLSSESTVSRIRTEHFPLTLESARPSHTSQYLCASTGTLATDTQYFGPGTRLTVL.

This chain uses TRBV2 with TRBJ1-5; D is ambiguous. The CDR3 consists of 14 residues. V was clipped by 7 bases and J by 4 bases, with 14 bases between them. Per germline, CDR1 SNHLY and CDR2 FYNNEI. The CDR3 is CASTPWLENQPQHF. The CDR3 DNA follows: TGTGCCAGCACCCCATGGTTGGAGAATCAGCCCCAGCATTTT.

This clone was seen at least ten times. The V call is TRBV6-6, the J call TRBJ1-4; D unresolved. CDR1 MNHNY and CDR2 SVGAGI come from the germline V gene (reference sequence). Between the trimmed V and J ends, which lost 9 bases and 0 bases, there was a span of 8 bases. The CDR3 runs 13 residues. CDR3 loop: CASVRATNEKLFF. CDR3 nucleotide sequence: TGTGCCAGTGTCAGAGCAACTAATGAAAAACTGTTTTTT.

The CDR3 loop is CASRPGGQGVYGYTF. CDR3 DNA: TGTGCCAGCAGGCCAGGGGGACAGGGTGTCTATGGCTACACCTTC. This rearrangement joins TRBV11-2 to TRBJ1-2, with 9 bases aligning to TRBD1. The CDR3 loop spans 15 amino acids. CDR1 and CDR2 from the germline V gene are SGHAT and FQNNGV. V lost 6 bases, J lost 4 bases, and 9 bases stayed unmatched.

The genes are TRBV7-9 and TRBJ2-7, with D uncertain. Germline values: CDR1 SEHNR, CDR2 FQNEAQ (reference sequence). The V gene lost 1 base and the J gene lost 5 bases, with 3 bases spanning the gap. The CDR3 is 11 residues long. Here the CDR3 reads CASSLGDEQYF. The CDR3 bases are TGTGCCAGCAGCTTAGGGGACGAGCAGTACTTC. The whole variable domain, filled in from reference TRBV7-9 and TRBJ2-7, reads DTGVSQNPRHKITKRGQNVTFRCDPISEHNRLYWYRQTLGQGPEFLTYFQNEAQLEKSRLLSDRFSAERPKGSFSTLEIQRTEQGDSAMYLCASSLGDEQYFGPGTRLTVT.

Only a few counts were recorded for this clone. The V and J genes are TRBV5-1 and TRBJ2-5, with D possibly matching TRBD1 (5 bases). CDR3 length: 14 amino acids. Germline V gene data show CDR1 as SGHRS and CDR2 as YFSETQ. V was cut by 5 bases and J by 1 base, with 12 bases left in between. The CDR3 loop reads CASRITGIQETQYF. The CDR3 coding sequence is TGCGCCAGCAGGATAACAGGAATCCAAGAGACCCAGTACTTC.

This clone was recorded at least ten times. The CDR3 nucleotides read TGCGCCAGCAGCTTGGCAGGGGGCTCACCTGGAAAACTGTTTTTT. Protein product: CASSLAGGSPGKLFF. This chain joins TRBV5-1 and TRBJ1-4, with 8 positions matching TRBD1. The CDR3 has 15 residues. The V and J ends lost 0 bases and 10 bases, in that order; junction bases with no gene match: 8. Germline-derived CDR1 and CDR2 are SGHRS and YFSETQ.

A remark on this clone: Other DNA variants within this sample encode the same CDR3. V usage is TRBV4-2 and J usage is TRBJ2-7; no reliable D call. V was clipped by 0 bases and J by 4 bases, with 7 bases between them. Germline V CDR1 and CDR2: LGHNA, YNFKEQ. This CDR3 contains 13 residues. CDR3 amino acids: CASSQDRSYEQYF. DNA of the CDR3: TGTGCCAGCAGCCAAGATCGCTCGTACGAGCAGTACTTC.

This clone showed up just a few times. The V and J genes are TRBV5-6 and TRBJ2-2; D may be TRBD1 (5 bases). The V gene's germline CDR1 is SGHDT and CDR2 YYEEEE. Trimming took off 4 bases at V and 6 bases at J, with 10 bases between the two ends. The CDR3 is made up of 13 amino acids. For the CDR3, the DNA is TGTGCCAGCAGCCCCGCCAGGGCCGGGGAGCTGTTTTTT. It codes for CASSPARAGELFF. The entire variable domain, with the rest obtained from reference TRBV5-6 and TRBJ2-2, is as follows: DAGVTQSPTHLIKTRGQQVTLRCSPKSGHDTVSWYQQALGQGPQFIFQYYEEEERQRGNFPDRFSGHQFPNYSSELNVNALLLGDSALYLCASSPARAGELFFGEGSRLTVL.

V usage is TRBV27 and J usage is TRBJ2-2, with 7 bases lining up with TRBD1. This CDR3 region has 17 residues. Germline V gives CDR1 MNHEY, CDR2 SMNVEV (reference sequence). V lost 2 bases, J lost 8 bases, and 14 bases stayed unmatched. CDR3 nucleotides: TGTGCCAGCAGTTTACAGGTTCTGACAGGGCGTTCAGGGGAGCTGTTTTTT. Amino acids: CASSLQVLTGRSGELFF.

The chain has TRBV27 and TRBJ2-3; D might be TRBD2 (7 bases). Germline V gene data show CDR1 as MNHEY and CDR2 as SMNVEV (reference sequence). The CDR3 sequence is 16 residues long. Trimming removed 4 bases at V and 4 bases at J, with 18 bases between. CDR3 residues: CASSSDWGGEADTQYF. The DNA for the CDR3 is TGTGCCAGCAGTTCCGATTGGGGGGGCGAGGCAGATACGCAGTATTTT.

There are a few counts of this clone. V usage is TRBV19 and J usage is TRBJ2-2; D is uncertain. Germline CDR1 and CDR2: LNHDA and SQIVND (reference sequence). With 6 bases removed from V and 0 bases from J, the gap between germline ends came to 11 bases. The CDR3 has 15 amino acids. The CDR3 bases are TGTGCCAGTAGAAAGACCCAGGCGAACACCGGGGAGCTGTTTTTT. It translates to CASRKTQANTGELFF. The complete variable domain, with remaining parts taken from reference TRBV19 and TRBJ2-2, reads DGGITQSPKYLFRKEGQNVTLSCEQNLNHDAMYWYRQDPGQGLRLIYYSQIVNDFQKGDIAEGYSVSREKKESFPLTVTSAQKNPTAFYLCASRKTQANTGELFFGEGSRLTVL.

In this sample, this clone turned up a few times. This chain links TRBV27 with TRBJ2-7, with 8 bases identical to TRBD2. CDR1 is MNHEY and CDR2 is SMNVEV in the germline V gene (reference sequence). The CDR3 is 18 residues long. Trimming cost V 0 bases and J 1 base; bases outside gene matches: 11. CDR3 sequence: CASSLSWLAGPLSYEQYF. The CDR3 DNA sequence: TGTGCCAGCAGTTTATCGTGGCTAGCGGGCCCCTTATCCTACGAGCAGTACTTC.

This clone was counted once. V usage is TRBV6-5 and J usage is TRBJ2-1, with 9 nucleotides matching TRBD2. Germline lookup yields CDR1 MNHEY and CDR2 SVGAGI. The CDR3 loop spans 16 amino acids. The junction had 7 bases not matched to a gene; V was cut back by 4 bases and J by 3 bases. The CDR3 reads CASSSRAGGGYNEQFF. The CDR3 DNA reads TGTGCCAGCAGTTCGAGAGCGGGAGGAGGCTACAATGAGCAGTTCTTC.

V usage is TRBV5-1 and J usage is TRBJ2-6; 7 bases are a match to TRBD1. The CDR3 totals 16 residues. CDR1 is SGHRS, CDR2 YFSETQ, per germline. The junction had 5 bases not matched to a gene; V was cut back by 3 bases and J by 2 bases. The CDR3 DNA reads as TGCGCCAGCAGCTCGACAGGGCTCACTGGGGCCAACGTCCTGACTTTC. Amino acids: CASSSTGLTGANVLTF.

The chain combines TRBV18 with TRBJ1-4; TRBD1 is a possible D gene (6 bases). The CDR3 covers 16 residues. The V end lost 4 bases, the J end lost 6 bases, and 18 bases lay between the germline ends. Looked up from germline, CDR1 is KGHSH and CDR2 is LQKENI. CDR3 DNA sequence: TGTGCCAGCTCACTCTTGAACAGGGCGGAGGATGAAAAACTGTTTTTT. Protein: CASSLLNRAEDEKLFF. Drawing the rest from reference TRBV18 and TRBJ1-4, the complete variable domain is NAGVMQNPRHLVRRRGQEARLRCSPMKGHSHVYWYRQLPEEGLKFMVYLQKENIIDESGMPKERFSAEFPKEGPSILRIQQVVRGDSAAYFCASSLLNRAEDEKLFFGSGTQLSVL.

The V call is TRBV5-1, the J call TRBJ2-3; maybe TRBD2 (6 bases). Germline assignment: CDR1 SGHRS and CDR2 YFSETQ. The CDR3 covers 14 residues. V was shortened by 1 base and J by 14 bases, with 20 bases between the two germline ends. CDR3 sequence reads: CASSLPRDSSGPYF. The DNA for the CDR3 is TGCGCCAGCAGCTTGCCCAGGGACTCCTCAGGACCGTATTTT.